Presented here are 23 T cell receptor beta chains from one specimen sequenced in a study of T cells in Graves' hyperthyroidism and ophthalmopathy. It was RNA transcripts that yielded the amplified TCR beta CDR3 regions. First-round RT-PCR with HTBI primers amplified the TCR CDR3 region. MiXCR, applied by TCRdb to the multiplex PCR reads, yields one record per CDR3 protein. This repertoire shows around 110,000 distinct CDR3 sequences, around a sixth found once; its top ten account for 42%. Sequencing input: blood. The receptors were gathered from a woman between 45 and 60 years old with Graves' hyperthyroidism.

This clonotype was observed many times. J is TRBJ2-3 and V is TRBV3-1; 7 bases match TRBD2. Germline loops: CDR1 LGHDT, CDR2 YNNKEL (reference sequence). With V trimmed by 0 bases and J by 3 bases, 6 bases remained unmatched. The CDR3 has 16 amino acids. The CDR3 coding sequence is TGTGCCAGCAGCCAAGATTTGGCGGGAGCGACAGATACGCAGTATTTT. Amino acids: CASSQDLAGATDTQYF.

V is TRBV20-1 and J is TRBJ2-7; possibly TRBD1 for D (6 bases). The CDR3 spans 15 residues. Germline V gene data show CDR1 as DFQATT and CDR2 as SNEGSKA (reference sequence). V was trimmed by 0 bases and J by 2 bases, leaving 14 bases between them. The chain's CDR3 is CSARDYEGETYEQYF. In DNA form, the CDR3 reads TGCAGTGCTAGAGATTATGAGGGGGAGACCTACGAGCAGTACTTC.

This clonotype was counted ten times or more. V is TRBV18 and J is TRBJ2-5, with D possibly matching TRBD2 (7 bases). The V and J ends lost 3 bases and 5 bases respectively, with 19 bases between them. The germline gives CDR1 KGHSH, CDR2 LQKENI. The CDR3 covers 16 residues. The CDR3 sequence: CASSPPRGAPGETQYF. In nucleotides, the CDR3 is TGTGCCAGCTCACCCCCACGGGGGGCGCCCGGGGAGACCCAGTACTTC.

In its sample, this clonotype was seen many times. The rearrangement uses TRBV9 and TRBJ1-2; D is undetermined. V was trimmed by 0 bases and J by 6 bases, leaving 12 bases between them. CDR1 and CDR2 from the germline V gene are SGDLS and YYNGEE. This CDR3 region has 14 residues. CDR3 nucleotides: TGTGCCAGCAGCGTAGCGGGAGGGCACAATGGCTACACCTTC. Translation: CASSVAGGHNGYTF.

This clonotype was found many times. The rearrangement links TRBV11-1 to TRBJ2-3; possibly TRBD2 for D (6 bases). Trimming left V 3 bases short and J 0 bases short, with 19 bases between. The CDR3 totals 18 residues. Germline CDR1 is SGHAT and CDR2 is FQDESV (reference sequence). Here the CDR3 reads CASSFPRLESSSTDTQYF. DNA of the CDR3: TGTGCCAGCAGCTTTCCTAGACTAGAATCCTCTAGCACAGATACGCAGTATTTT.

This clonotype has a count of ten or more. The chain recombines TRBV24-1 with TRBJ2-1, with D perhaps assigned TRBD1 or TRBD2 (5 bases each). Trimming cost V 4 bases and J 9 bases, with 15 bases left between them. There are 14 residues in the CDR3. Germline V lookup: CDR1 KGHDR, CDR2 SFDVKD. CDR3 residues: CATSDRDQMGEQFF. The CDR3 DNA follows: TGTGCCACCAGTGACAGGGACCAAATGGGTGAGCAGTTCTTC.

V usage is TRBV20-1 and J usage is TRBJ2-7; 15 bases agree with TRBD2. CDR3 length equals 17 residues. Germline V gene lookup returns CDR1 DFQATT and CDR2 SNEGSKA (reference sequence). V lost 6 bases, J lost 5 bases, and 14 bases stayed unmatched. DNA of the CDR3: TGCAGTGCCCCCGGGACCGGGACTAGCGGGAGGCCAGACGAGCAGTACGTC. This sequence encodes CSAPGTGTSGRPDEQYV.

This clonotype appeared many times. The V gene is TRBV28, the J gene TRBJ2-7; TRBD1 agrees at 7 bases. Germline values: CDR1 MDHEN, CDR2 SYDVKM. The trim removed 6 bases at V and 3 bases at J, leaving 8 bases unmatched. This CDR3 comprises 14 residues. DNA of the CDR3: TGTGCCAGCAGCCTTGACAGGGCAAGCTACGAGCAGTACTTC. The encoded protein is CASSLDRASYEQYF.

This clonotype was observed many times. The CDR3 reads CASSLLQGADTQYF. The DNA for the CDR3 is TGTGCCAGCAGTTTATTACAGGGGGCAGATACGCAGTATTTT. The chain couples TRBV28 to TRBJ2-3, with TRBD1 matching 8 bases. V was clipped by 1 base and J by 4 bases; unmatched bases: 1. Germline V lookup: CDR1 MDHEN, CDR2 SYDVKM. The CDR3 length is 14 residues.

This clonotype was observed many times. The chain is built from TRBV11-3 and TRBJ2-3, with 10 nucleotides matching TRBD2. The ends lost 5 bases at V and 2 bases at J; junction bases unmatched: 7. CDR1 is SGHNT and CDR2 is YENEEA in the germline V gene. CDR3 length: 16 amino acids. The CDR3 loop is CASSRCSGRFTDTQYF. CDR3 nucleotide sequence: TGTGCCAGCAGCCGATGTAGCGGGAGGTTCACAGATACGCAGTATTTT.

This clonotype came up many times. This chain connects TRBV6-1 to TRBJ2-7; 7 bases are shared with TRBD1. The CDR3 extends over 15 amino acids. The germline V gene encodes CDR1 MNHNS and CDR2 SASEGT. J was trimmed by 0 bases and V by 6 bases; bases with no gene match: 8. The CDR3 loop is CASSKTGVFSYEQYF. The CDR3 DNA follows: TGTGCCAGCAGCAAAACAGGGGTTTTCTCCTACGAGCAGTACTTC.

This clonotype was counted many times. The V and J genes are TRBV3-1 and TRBJ2-7; 7 nucleotides align to TRBD1. The CDR3 sequence is 13 residues long. V shed 4 bases and J 6 bases; nucleotides not matched to a gene: 6. Germline V gene data show CDR1 as LGHDT and CDR2 as YNNKEL (reference sequence). The CDR3 protein is CASSPRDSAEQYV. CDR3 sequence (DNA): TGTGCCAGCAGCCCTCGGGACAGTGCCGAGCAGTACGTC.

The chain combines TRBV3-1 with TRBJ2-5; the match to TRBD2 covers 16 bases. Germline V gives CDR1 LGHDT, CDR2 YNNKEL (reference sequence). The CDR3 sequence is 17 residues long. The trim removed 6 bases at V and 4 bases at J, leaving 8 bases unmatched. The CDR3, as DNA: TGTGCCAGCAGACCCGGGACTAGCGGGAGGGCCAGAGAGACCCAGTACTTC. Its translation: CASRPGTSGRARETQYF.

This clonotype has ten or more counts. The chain joins TRBV29-1 to TRBJ2-7; D call uncertain. The CDR3 has 12 residues. The ends were cut back, 8 bases at V and 2 bases at J, with 13 bases in the middle. Germline CDR1 and CDR2: SQVTM and ANQGSEA. CDR3 nucleotides: TGCAGCTTCAGCAGAGACACCTACGAGCAGTACTTC. It specifies CSFSRDTYEQYF.

In this sample, this clonotype turned up many times. The rearrangement uses TRBV20-1 and TRBJ1-4; D is ambiguous. Deletions cut 7 bases from V and 5 bases from J, with 17 bases between. Germline V gene lookup returns CDR1 DFQATT and CDR2 SNEGSKA (reference sequence). The CDR3 is 14 amino acids. The CDR3 protein is CSVSALSGNEKLFF. The CDR3 bases are TGCAGTGTTTCCGCTCTTTCTGGGAATGAAAAACTGTTTTTT.

This clonotype was counted ten times or more. The chain is built from TRBV6-1 and TRBJ1-5; the match to TRBD1 covers 8 bases. Trimming took 3 bases from V and 9 from J; bases not matched to a gene: 7. This CDR3 contains 14 residues. Germline CDR1 is MNHNS and CDR2 is SASEGT. The CDR3 loop reads CASSEGQVYRPQHF. CDR3 coding DNA: TGTGCCAGCAGTGAGGGACAGGTGTACCGGCCCCAGCATTTT.

The rearrangement links TRBV30 to TRBJ1-6; 7 nucleotides line up with TRBD1. The trim removed 0 bases at V and 7 bases at J, leaving 3 bases unmatched. Germline CDR1 reads GTSNPN; CDR2 reads SVGIG (reference sequence). The CDR3 totals 14 residues. The CDR3 sequence is CAWSVGGGNSPLHF. The DNA of the CDR3 is TGTGCCTGGAGTGTAGGAGGGGGCAATTCACCCCTCCACTTT.

This clonotype has a handful of counts. This chain links TRBV11-3 with TRBJ2-2; D not certain. CDR1 and CDR2 (germline): SGHNT, YENEEA. The V and J ends lost 5 bases and 6 bases respectively, with 7 bases between them. This CDR3 region has 12 residues. The CDR3 is CASSQTSGELFF. The DNA for the CDR3 is TGTGCCAGCAGCCAGACGTCCGGGGAGCTGTTTTTT.

This clonotype came up a few times. The chain has TRBV6-5 and TRBJ1-6; no clear D. Trimming pared 0 bases from V and 0 bases from J, leaving 9 bases between. Per germline, CDR1 MNHEY and CDR2 SVGAGI. The CDR3 length is 17 residues. The CDR3 nucleotides are TGTGCCAGCAGTTACTCGACGGAGAGCTCCTATAATTCACCCCTCCACTTT. Translating it yields CASSYSTESSYNSPLHF.

The V and J genes are TRBV28 and TRBJ1-1; no clear D. The CDR3 is 14 residues long. Trimming pared 5 bases from V and 4 bases from J, leaving 14 bases between. From germline, CDR1 is MDHEN and CDR2 SYDVKM. This chain's CDR3 is CASSPATAVTEAFF. CDR3 bases: TGTGCCAGCAGTCCGGCGACGGCCGTCACTGAAGCTTTCTTT.

This clonotype was picked up a small number of times. The chain carries TRBV7-8 and TRBJ2-1; TRBD2 matches at 9 bases. Looked up from germline, CDR1 is SGHVS and CDR2 is FQNEAQ. Unmatched junction bases numbered 8, after V lost 1 base and J lost 7 bases. CDR3 length: 16 residues. CDR3 sequence: CASSLDGGRARNEQFF. The CDR3 DNA follows: TGTGCCAGCAGCTTAGACGGCGGGAGGGCGAGGAATGAGCAGTTCTTC.

The sample holds many counts of this clonotype. The chain joins TRBV9 to TRBJ2-7; D assignment may be TRBD1 or TRBD2 (5 bases each). V lost 0 bases to trimming and J lost 3 bases, with 16 bases between them. Germline CDR1 reads SGDLS; CDR2 reads YYNGEE. The CDR3 has 16 amino acids. The chain's CDR3 is CASSVDRGASGYEQYF. The CDR3 nucleotides read TGTGCCAGCAGCGTAGACCGGGGCGCAAGCGGCTACGAGCAGTACTTC. The full variable domain, its missing parts supplied by reference TRBV9 and TRBJ2-7, is DSGVTQTPKHLITATGQRVTLRCSPRSGDLSVYWYQQSLDQGLQFLIQYYNGEERAKGNILERFSAQQFPDLHSELNLSSLELGDSALYFCASSVDRGASGYEQYFGPGTRLTVT.

This clonotype was recorded a few times. This chain connects TRBV20-1 to TRBJ2-1; 14 bases line up with TRBD2. The CDR3 consists of 15 residues. Unmatched junction bases numbered 16, after V lost 6 bases and J lost 15 bases. CDR1 and CDR2 (germline): DFQATT, SNEGSKA (reference sequence). The DNA of the CDR3 is TGCAGTGCCCCCGGGACCGGGACTAGCGGGAGTTCGTTGTTCTTC. It specifies CSAPGTGTSGSSLFF.